The clone carrying this T cell receptor beta chain occurred a few times. The antigen remains undetermined. This CDR3 contains 14 residues. Per germline, CDR1 SGHRS and CDR2 YFSETQ. V was cut by 0 bases and J by 9 bases, with 13 bases left in between. The data were taken from a study of cytomegalovirus exposure and HLA in healthy donors. Findings and limits, study-wide: Many donors shared some public TCRs, even though most TCR sequences were rare. Researchers counted around 170 TCR beta chains as cytomegalovirus-associated. In vitro testing confirmed three CMV-associated chains as specific for CMV antigens. The tendency of first-cohort TCR clusters to co-occur in the 90 to 150 validation repertoires emerged from a later analysis.

Produced via immunoSEQ multiplex PCR; TCRdb's table is partial and in-frame only. The sample includes about 250,000 clones, more than 85% of them seen just once. Sequenced input: PBMCs. The source of this sequence is a man aged 18 to 30 in good health and CMV-seropositive. V gene TRBV5-1 combines with J gene TRBJ2-1; D gene ambiguous. This CDR3 reads CASSLVPRYAEQFF. CDR3 nucleotide sequence: TGCGCCAGCAGCTTGGTCCCTCGATACGCTGAGCAGTTCTTC.